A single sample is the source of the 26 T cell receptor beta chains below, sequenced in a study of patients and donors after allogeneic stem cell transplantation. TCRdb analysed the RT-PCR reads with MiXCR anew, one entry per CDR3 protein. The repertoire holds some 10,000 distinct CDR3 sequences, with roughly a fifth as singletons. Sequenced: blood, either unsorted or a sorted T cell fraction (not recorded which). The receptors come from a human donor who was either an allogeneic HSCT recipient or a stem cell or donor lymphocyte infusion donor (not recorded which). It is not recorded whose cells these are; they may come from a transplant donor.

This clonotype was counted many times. CDR3 sequence: CASSSGTGGIVPQHF. CDR3 DNA: TGTGCCAGCAGTTCCGGGACAGGAGGGATCGTACCCCAGCATTTT. V is TRBV2 and J is TRBJ1-5; 8 nucleotides agree with TRBD1. The CDR3 contains 15 residues. CDR1 is SNHLY, CDR2 FYNNEI, per germline. The trim removed 5 bases at V and 10 bases at J, leaving 13 bases unmatched.

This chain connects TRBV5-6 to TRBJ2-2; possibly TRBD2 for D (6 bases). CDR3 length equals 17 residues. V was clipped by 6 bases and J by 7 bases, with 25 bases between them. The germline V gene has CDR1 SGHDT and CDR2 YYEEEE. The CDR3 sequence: CASTLLGSGEFNGELFF. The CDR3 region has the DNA TGTGCCAGCACCCTGTTAGGTTCGGGGGAGTTCAACGGGGAGCTGTTTTTT.

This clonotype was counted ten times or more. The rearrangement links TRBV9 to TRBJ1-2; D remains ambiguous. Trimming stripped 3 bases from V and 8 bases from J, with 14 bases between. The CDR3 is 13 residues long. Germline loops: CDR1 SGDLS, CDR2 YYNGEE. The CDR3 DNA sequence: TGTGCCAGCAGCGCTACAAATAATGGCGGCTACACCTTC. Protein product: CASSATNNGGYTF. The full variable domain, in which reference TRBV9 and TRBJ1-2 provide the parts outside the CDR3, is DSGVTQTPKHLITATGQRVTLRCSPRSGDLSVYWYQQSLDQGLQFLIQYYNGEERAKGNILERFSAQQFPDLHSELNLSSLELGDSALYFCASSATNNGGYTFGSGTRLTVV.

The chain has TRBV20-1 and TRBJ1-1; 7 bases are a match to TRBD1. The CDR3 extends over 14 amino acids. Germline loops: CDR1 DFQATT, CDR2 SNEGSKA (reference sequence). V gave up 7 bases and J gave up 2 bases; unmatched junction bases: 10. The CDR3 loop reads CSGKNQGVNTEAFF. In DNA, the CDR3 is TGCAGTGGGAAAAACCAGGGGGTAAACACTGAAGCTTTCTTT.

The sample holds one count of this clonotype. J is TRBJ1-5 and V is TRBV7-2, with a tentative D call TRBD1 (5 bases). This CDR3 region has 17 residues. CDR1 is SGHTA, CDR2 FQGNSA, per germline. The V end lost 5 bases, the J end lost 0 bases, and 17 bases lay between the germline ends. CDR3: CASSPDTYGNSNQPQHF. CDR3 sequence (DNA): TGTGCCAGCAGCCCGGACACATATGGGAATAGCAATCAGCCCCAGCATTTT.

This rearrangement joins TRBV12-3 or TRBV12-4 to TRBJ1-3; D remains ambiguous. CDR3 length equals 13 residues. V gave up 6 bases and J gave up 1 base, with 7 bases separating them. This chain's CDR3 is CASRPTSGNTIYF. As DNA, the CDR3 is TGTGCCAGCAGGCCCACTTCTGGAAACACCATATATTTT.

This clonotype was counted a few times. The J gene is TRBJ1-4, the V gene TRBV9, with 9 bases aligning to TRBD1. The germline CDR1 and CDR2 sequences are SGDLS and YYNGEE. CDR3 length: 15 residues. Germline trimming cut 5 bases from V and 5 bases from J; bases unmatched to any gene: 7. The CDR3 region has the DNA TGTGCCAGCAGAGTCCCCGGGACAGGGAATGAAAAACTGTTTTTT. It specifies CASRVPGTGNEKLFF.

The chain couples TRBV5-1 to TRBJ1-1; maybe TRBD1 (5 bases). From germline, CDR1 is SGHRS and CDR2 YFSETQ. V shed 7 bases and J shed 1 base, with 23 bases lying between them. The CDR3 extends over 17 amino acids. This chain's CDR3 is CASGISSTDGGNTEAFF. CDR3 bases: TGCGCCAGCGGTATATCCTCAACGGACGGGGGGAACACTGAAGCTTTCTTT. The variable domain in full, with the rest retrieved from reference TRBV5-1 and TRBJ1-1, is KAGVTQTPRYLIKTRGQQVTLSCSPISGHRSVSWYQQTPGQGLQFLFEYFSETQRNKGNFPGRFSGRQFSNSRSEMNVSTLELGDSALYLCASGISSTDGGNTEAFFGQGTRLTVV.

DNA of the CDR3: TGCGCCAGCAGCTTTGGAGAAATCACAGATACGCAGTATTTT. Amino acids: CASSFGEITDTQYF. The chain couples TRBV5-1 to TRBJ2-3, with unresolved D. Germline CDR1 is SGHRS and CDR2 is YFSETQ. The length of the CDR3 is 14 residues. V was cut by 2 bases and J by 2 bases, with 9 bases left in between.

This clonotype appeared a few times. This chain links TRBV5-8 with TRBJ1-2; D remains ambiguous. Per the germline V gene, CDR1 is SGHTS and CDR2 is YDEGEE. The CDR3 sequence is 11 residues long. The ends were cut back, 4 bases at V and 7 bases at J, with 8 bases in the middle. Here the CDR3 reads CASSNPTGYTF. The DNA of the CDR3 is TGTGCCAGCAGCAACCCGACTGGCTACACCTTC.

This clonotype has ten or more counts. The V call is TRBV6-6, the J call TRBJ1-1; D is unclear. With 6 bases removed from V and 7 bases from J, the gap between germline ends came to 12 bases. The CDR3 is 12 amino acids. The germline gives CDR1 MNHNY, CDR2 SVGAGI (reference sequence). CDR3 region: CASSLLTGEAFF. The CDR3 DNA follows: TGTGCCAGCAGCCTACTAACTGGTGAAGCTTTCTTT.

The CDR3 DNA reads as TGTGCCAGCAGCCGGGGGACGAACACCGGGGAGCTGTTTTTT. Amino acid sequence: CASSRGTNTGELFF. The chain employs TRBV7-2 and TRBJ2-2; the D gene is possibly TRBD2 (6 bases). Trimming shortened V by 5 bases and J by 0 bases, and 7 bases separated the two germline ends. The CDR3 loop spans 14 amino acids. Germline V gives CDR1 SGHTA, CDR2 FQGNSA. Together with reference TRBV7-2 and TRBJ2-2, the CDR3 gives the full variable domain: GAGVSQSPSNKVTEKGKDVELRCDPISGHTALYWYRQSLGQGLEFLIYFQGNSAPDKSGLPSDRFSAERTGGSVSTLTIQRTQQEDSAVYLCASSRGTNTGELFFGEGSRLTVL.

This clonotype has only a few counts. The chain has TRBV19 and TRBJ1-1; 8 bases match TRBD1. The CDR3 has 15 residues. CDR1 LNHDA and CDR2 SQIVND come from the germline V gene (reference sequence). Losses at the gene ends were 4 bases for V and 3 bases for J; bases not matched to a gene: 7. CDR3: CASSTLGQGDTEAFF. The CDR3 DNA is TGTGCCAGTAGTACTCTTGGACAGGGTGACACTGAAGCTTTCTTT.

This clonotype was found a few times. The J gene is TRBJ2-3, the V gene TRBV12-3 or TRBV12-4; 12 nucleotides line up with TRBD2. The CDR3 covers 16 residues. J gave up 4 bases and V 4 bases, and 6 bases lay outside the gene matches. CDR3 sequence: CASSSGLAGLSDTQYF. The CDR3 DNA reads TGTGCCAGCAGTTCAGGACTAGCGGGGTTATCAGATACGCAGTATTTT.

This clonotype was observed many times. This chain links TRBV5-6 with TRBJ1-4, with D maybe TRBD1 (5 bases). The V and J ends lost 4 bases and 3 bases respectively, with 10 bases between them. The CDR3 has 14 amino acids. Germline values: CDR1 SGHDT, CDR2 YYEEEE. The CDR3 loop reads CASSVGRPNEKLFF. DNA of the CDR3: TGTGCCAGCAGCGTGGGACGGCCTAATGAAAAACTGTTTTTT.

The CDR3 DNA is TGTGCCAGCAGCTTCGGCACTGAAGCTTTCTTT. Its protein is CASSFGTEAFF. This chain connects TRBV11-3 to TRBJ1-1, with D unresolved. V dropped 3 bases and J dropped 4 bases, with 3 bases sitting between them. The germline V gene has CDR1 SGHNT and CDR2 YENEEA. This CDR3 spans 11 amino acids.

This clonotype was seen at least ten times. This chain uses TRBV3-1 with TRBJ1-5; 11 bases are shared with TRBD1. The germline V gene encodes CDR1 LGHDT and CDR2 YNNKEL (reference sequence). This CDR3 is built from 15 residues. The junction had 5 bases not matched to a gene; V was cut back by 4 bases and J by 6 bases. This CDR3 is CASSPGTGGTQPQHF. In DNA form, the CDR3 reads TGTGCCAGCAGCCCCGGGACAGGGGGTACTCAGCCCCAGCATTTT.

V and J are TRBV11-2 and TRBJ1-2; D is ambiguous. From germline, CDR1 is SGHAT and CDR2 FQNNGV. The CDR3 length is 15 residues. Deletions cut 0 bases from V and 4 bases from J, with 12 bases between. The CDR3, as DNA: TGTGCCAGCAGCTTAGACGGCCCGACGGGCTATGGCTACACCTTC. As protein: CASSLDGPTGYGYTF.

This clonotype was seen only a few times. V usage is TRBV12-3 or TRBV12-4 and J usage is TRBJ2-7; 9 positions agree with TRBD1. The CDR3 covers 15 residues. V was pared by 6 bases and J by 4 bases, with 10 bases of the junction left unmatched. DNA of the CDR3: TGTGCCAGCAGGGGGACAGGGACGGGAGAGTACGAGCAGTACTTC. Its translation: CASRGTGTGEYEQYF.

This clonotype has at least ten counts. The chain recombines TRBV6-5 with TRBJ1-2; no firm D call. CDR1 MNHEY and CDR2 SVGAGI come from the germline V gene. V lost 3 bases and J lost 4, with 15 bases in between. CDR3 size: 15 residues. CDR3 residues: CASSYVGTSSYGYTF. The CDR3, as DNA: TGTGCCAGCAGTTATGTTGGCACAAGTTCCTATGGCTACACCTTC.

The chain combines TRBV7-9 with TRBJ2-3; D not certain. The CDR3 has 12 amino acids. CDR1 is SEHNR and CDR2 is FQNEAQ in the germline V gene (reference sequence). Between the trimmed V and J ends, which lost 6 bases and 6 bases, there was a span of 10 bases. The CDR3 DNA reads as TGTGCCAGCAGTGCTATATCCGATACGCAGTATTTT. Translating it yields CASSAISDTQYF.

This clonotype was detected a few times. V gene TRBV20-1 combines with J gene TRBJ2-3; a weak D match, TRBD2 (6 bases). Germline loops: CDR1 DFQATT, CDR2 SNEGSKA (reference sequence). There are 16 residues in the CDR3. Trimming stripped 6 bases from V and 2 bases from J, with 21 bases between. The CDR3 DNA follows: TGCAGTGCCAAGGGGACCTGGGGGGAAACCACAGATACGCAGTATTTT. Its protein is CSAKGTWGETTDTQYF.

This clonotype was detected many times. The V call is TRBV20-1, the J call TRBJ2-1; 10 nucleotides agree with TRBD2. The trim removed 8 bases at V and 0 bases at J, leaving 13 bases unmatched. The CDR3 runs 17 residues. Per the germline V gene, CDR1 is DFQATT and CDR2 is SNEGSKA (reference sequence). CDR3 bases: TGCAGTTCCATGGGCGGACTAGCGGAAACCTCCTACAATGAGCAGTTCTTC. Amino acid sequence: CSSMGGLAETSYNEQFF.

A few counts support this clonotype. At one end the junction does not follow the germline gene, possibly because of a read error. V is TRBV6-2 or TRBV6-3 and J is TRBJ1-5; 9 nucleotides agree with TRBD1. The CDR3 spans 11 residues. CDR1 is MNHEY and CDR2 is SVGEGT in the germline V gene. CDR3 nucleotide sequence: TGTGCCAGCAGTAACGGGGACAGGGAGCGTTTT. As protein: CASSNGDRERF.

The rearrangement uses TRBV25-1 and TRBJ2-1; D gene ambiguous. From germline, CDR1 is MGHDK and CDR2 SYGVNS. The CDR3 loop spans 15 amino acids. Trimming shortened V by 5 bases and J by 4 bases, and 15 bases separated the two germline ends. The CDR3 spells CASSPSSNQYNEQFF. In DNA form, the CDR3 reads TGTGCCAGCAGTCCCTCCTCGAACCAATACAATGAGCAGTTCTTC.

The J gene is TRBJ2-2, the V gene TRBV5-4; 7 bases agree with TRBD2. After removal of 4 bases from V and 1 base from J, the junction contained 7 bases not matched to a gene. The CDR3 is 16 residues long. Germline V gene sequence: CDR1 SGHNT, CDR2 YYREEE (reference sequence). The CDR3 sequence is CASSPGGAGNTGELFF. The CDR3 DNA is TGTGCCAGCAGCCCGGGAGGAGCGGGGAACACCGGGGAGCTGTTTTTT. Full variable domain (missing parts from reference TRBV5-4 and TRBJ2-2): ETGVTQSPTHLIKTRGQQVTLRCSSQSGHNTVSWYQQALGQGPQFIFQYYREEENGRGNFPPRFSGLQFPNYSSELNVNALELDDSALYLCASSPGGAGNTGELFFGEGSRLTVL.